This T cell receptor (beta chain) was captured by sequencing in a study of T cell repertoires in cytomegalovirus infection. Turning to the study itself: Matching HLA type, along with CMV infection, was indicated by public TCR beta signatures.

The CDR3 spans 14 residues. The junction had 5 bases not matched to a gene; V was cut back by 3 bases and J by 5 bases. Germline CDR1 ENHRY, CDR2 SYGVKD. MiXCR was run by TCRdb on the reads, yielding one entry per CDR3 protein. The data show roughly 500,000 distinct CDR3 sequences, with about 42% seen just once and around 45% held by the top ten. About this clonotype: Its matching antigen is unknown.

Study conclusions and caveats: Cumulated frequencies of public TCR beta families served to identify carriers of CMV plus the relevant HLA. The ex vivo response was dominated by HLA-C-restricted CMV-specific TCR beta clonotypes.

The sequenced sample was cultured PBMCs, obtained from culture after CMV antigen stimulation. J is TRBJ1-1 and V is TRBV10-3; 8 nucleotides match TRBD1. The TCR comes from a human donor in good health (CMV status not recorded). Some clones in this sample may be carry-over from other donors' samples. CDR3 protein: CAISEGQGMTEAFF. DNA of the CDR3: TGTGCCATCAGTGAAGGACAGGGAATGACTGAAGCTTTCTTT.